The next 15 T cell receptor beta chains were all read from a single sample in a study of blood T cell repertoires in COVID-19. Sequenced by immunoSEQ multiplex PCR; TCRdb stores in-frame clones only, minus some. The data show roughly 290,000 clones, approximately 90% seen once. The sequencing sample was made of peripheral blood. The receptors come from a woman in her fifties or sixties with acute or convalescent COVID-19.

The rearrangement uses TRBV24-1 and TRBJ2-1; TRBD1 matches at 8 bases. The CDR3 loop spans 17 amino acids. CDR1 is KGHDR, CDR2 SFDVKD, per germline. J gave up 2 bases and V 4 bases, and 9 bases lay outside the gene matches. In DNA, the CDR3 is TGTGCCACCAGTGACCACGGGACAGGTCAAGCCTACAATGAGCAGTTCTTC. Its protein product is CATSDHGTGQAYNEQFF.

The CDR3 DNA is TGCGCCAGCAGCTTGGCCTCCTACACTGAAGCTTTCTTT. Encoded protein: CASSLASYTEAFF. The chain employs TRBV5-1 and TRBJ1-1, with D uncertain. The CDR3 has 13 residues. CDR1 and CDR2 (germline): SGHRS, YFSETQ. The V end lost 0 bases, the J end lost 3 bases, and 6 bases lay between the germline ends.

The chain recombines TRBV2 with TRBJ2-3; 9 bases match TRBD1. The CDR3 is 16 amino acids. J was trimmed by 1 base and V by 6 bases; bases with no gene match: 8. Germline values: CDR1 SNHLY, CDR2 FYNNEI. CDR3 residues: CASRATTGGRTDTQYF. The CDR3 bases are TGTGCCAGCAGAGCAACGACAGGGGGACGCACAGATACGCAGTATTTT.

In the case of this clone: The sample holds other DNA sequences that translate to the same CDR3. The CDR3 loop is CSAGRGTEAFF. For the CDR3, the DNA is TGCAGTGCAGGGAGGGGCACTGAAGCTTTCTTT. This chain links TRBV20-1 with TRBJ1-1; D may be TRBD1 (5 bases). The CDR3 is made up of 11 amino acids. Trimming removed 6 bases at V and 4 bases at J, with 9 bases between. Germline lookup yields CDR1 DFQATT and CDR2 SNEGSKA (reference sequence).

This clone was seen repeatedly, ten times or more. This chain links TRBV10-3 with TRBJ1-6, with 7 bases identical to TRBD1. The V and J ends lost 11 bases and 10 bases, in that order; junction bases with no gene match: 11. The CDR3 consists of 13 residues. Germline V gives CDR1 ENHRY, CDR2 SYGVKD. The CDR3 region has the DNA TGTGCCGTACAGGGGCAGGAGGGGTCACCCCTCCACTTT. Amino acid sequence: CAVQGQEGSPLHF.

The chain couples TRBV29-1 to TRBJ2-2; 7 positions match TRBD1. CDR3 length equals 13 residues. V gave up 5 bases and J gave up 4 bases; unmatched junction bases: 4. Germline CDR1 and CDR2: SQVTM and ANQGSEA. The CDR3 DNA follows: TGCAGCGTTTATACAGGGGCCACCGGGGAGCTGTTTTTT. Its protein product is CSVYTGATGELFF.

The chain employs TRBV29-1 and TRBJ1-2, with D tentatively TRBD1 (6 bases). This CDR3 spans 11 amino acids. Germline loops: CDR1 SQVTM, CDR2 ANQGSEA. Trimming shortened V by 7 bases and J by 7 bases, and 13 bases separated the two germline ends. CDR3 sequence reads: CSARDTAGYTF. CDR3 DNA sequence: TGCAGCGCCCGGGACACCGCTGGCTACACCTTC.

V and J are TRBV11-2 and TRBJ2-5; 15 bases are a match to TRBD2. V gave up 5 bases and J gave up 4 bases; unmatched junction bases: 5. Germline-derived CDR1 and CDR2 are SGHAT and FQNNGV. CDR3 size: 16 residues. The CDR3 coding sequence is TGTGCCAGCAGCCTCGGGACTAGCGGGAGGAGAGAGACCCAGTACTTC. Amino acids: CASSLGTSGRRETQYF.

The DNA for the CDR3 is TGTGCCAGCAGTTTCCGGACAGGAACCTACGAGCAGTACTTC. This translates into CASSFRTGTYEQYF. The rearrangement links TRBV6-5 to TRBJ2-7; TRBD1 agrees at 7 bases. This CDR3 region has 14 residues. V gave up 4 bases and J gave up 2 bases; unmatched junction bases: 5. CDR1 and CDR2 from the germline V gene are MNHEY and SVGAGI.

The V gene is TRBV19, the J gene TRBJ2-6, with D possibly being TRBD1 (6 bases). Trimming pared 5 bases from V and 3 bases from J, leaving 11 bases between. The CDR3 covers 15 residues. CDR1 is LNHDA and CDR2 is SQIVND in the germline V gene (reference sequence). The CDR3 is CASSARGGGANVLTF. For the CDR3, the DNA is TGTGCCAGTAGTGCCAGGGGTGGTGGGGCCAACGTCCTGACTTTC.

This sequence joins TRBV30 and TRBJ2-5; 15 bases line up with TRBD2. Germline V gives CDR1 GTSNPN, CDR2 SVGIG (reference sequence). Trimming cost V 3 bases and J 5 bases; bases outside gene matches: 4. The CDR3 loop spans 15 amino acids. CDR3 sequence: CAWSPGTSGRETQYF. Written as DNA, the CDR3 is TGTGCCTGGAGCCCCGGGACTAGCGGGAGGGAGACCCAGTACTTC. The entire variable domain, with the rest obtained from reference TRBV30 and TRBJ2-5, is as follows: SQTIHQWPATLVQPVGSPLSLECTVEGTSNPNLYWYRQAAGRGLQLLFYSVGIGQISSEVPQNLSASRPQDRQFILSSKKLLLSDSGFYLCAWSPGTSGRETQYFGPGTRLLVL.

This chain links TRBV5-1 with TRBJ2-7; 10 bases are shared with TRBD1. The length of the CDR3 is 18 residues. The junction had 13 bases not matched to a gene; V was cut back by 4 bases and J by 0 bases. Germline CDR1 SGHRS, CDR2 YFSETQ. CDR3 amino acids: CASSVLNRDRGYSYEQYF. In DNA form, the CDR3 reads TGCGCCAGCAGCGTTCTCAACCGGGACAGGGGCTACTCCTACGAGCAGTACTTC.

This clone has a single count. The chain links TRBV28 to TRBJ2-2; the match to TRBD1 covers 10 bases. CDR1 is MDHEN, CDR2 SYDVKM, per germline. The ends lost 6 bases at V and 4 bases at J; junction bases unmatched: 5. The CDR3 spans 15 residues. CDR3 in amino acids: CASRGQGQSTGELFF. In nucleotides, the CDR3 is TGTGCCAGCAGGGGACAGGGGCAGTCCACCGGGGAGCTGTTTTTT.

In this sample, this clone turned up once. V is TRBV7-8 and J is TRBJ2-1; 8 nucleotides align to TRBD1. Germline V gene data show CDR1 as SGHVS and CDR2 as FQNEAQ. This CDR3 has 17 amino acids. J was trimmed by 2 bases and V by 3 bases; bases with no gene match: 9. DNA for the CDR3: TGTGCCAGCAGCTTGGGTTACAGGGGGAAGACCTACAATGAGCAGTTCTTC. Its protein product is CASSLGYRGKTYNEQFF.

The chain joins TRBV5-5 to TRBJ1-1; TRBD1 might be the D (5 bases). The CDR3 runs to 14 residues. CDR1 is SGHKS and CDR2 is YYEKEE in the germline V gene (reference sequence). With 3 bases removed from V and 3 bases from J, the gap between germline ends came to 12 bases. The DNA for the CDR3 is TGTGCCAGCAGCTGGGGGAGGGGATACACTGAAGCTTTCTTT. Protein product: CASSWGRGYTEAFF.